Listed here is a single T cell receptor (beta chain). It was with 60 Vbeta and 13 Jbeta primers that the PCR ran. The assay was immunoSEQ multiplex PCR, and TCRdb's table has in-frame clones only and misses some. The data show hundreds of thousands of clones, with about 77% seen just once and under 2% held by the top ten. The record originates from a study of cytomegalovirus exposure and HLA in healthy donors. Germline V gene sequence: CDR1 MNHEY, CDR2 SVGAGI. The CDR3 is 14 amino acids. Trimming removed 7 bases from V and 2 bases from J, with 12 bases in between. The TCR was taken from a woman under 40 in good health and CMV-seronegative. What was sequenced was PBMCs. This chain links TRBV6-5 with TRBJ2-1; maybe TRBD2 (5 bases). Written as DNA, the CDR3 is TGTGCCAGCATGGGGAGAGGTCCCTACAATGAGCAGTTCTTC. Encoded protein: CASMGRGPYNEQFF.